This TCR beta chain was found in a study of T cells in Graves' hyperthyroidism and ophthalmopathy. General observations from the study: Blood also carried most thyroid clonotypes expanded above 0.001.

Amplification yielded TCR beta CDR3 regions, with RNA transcripts as the source. The HTBI set primed first-round TCR CDR3 RT-PCR. MiXCR, applied by TCRdb to the multiplex PCR reads, yields one record per CDR3 protein. The table includes roughly 710,000 distinct CDR3 sequences, about a third detected once. Clinical symptoms, serum thyroxine, TRAb, thyroid ultrasound and orbital computed tomography informed diagnoses. The PBMCs had their origin in 10 ml of fresh peripheral blood. This clonotype was observed at least ten times. The antigen remains undetermined. Looked up from germline, CDR1 is MNHEY and CDR2 is SVGAGI. V lost 4 bases to trimming and J lost 5 bases, with 14 bases between them. The CDR3 runs to 14 residues.

This clonotype was sampled from a woman in her thirties or forties with Graves' hyperthyroidism. V and J are TRBV6-5 and TRBJ1-1; a possible D gene is TRBD1 (5 bases). Sequencing was performed on blood. The CDR3 DNA follows: TGTGCCAGCAGTTGGGCCCTGGGGGGAACTGAAGCTTTCTTT. Amino acid sequence: CASSWALGGTEAFF.